The T cell receptor beta chain described here comes from a study of cytomegalovirus exposure and HLA in healthy donors. PCR employed 60 Vbeta and 13 Jbeta primers. Assay: immunoSEQ multiplex PCR; the TCRdb copy retains only in-frame clones and omits some. The sample gives 110,000 to 150,000 clones, around 10% of which show up once; 1.5% to 2% is in the top ten. Trimming removed 7 bases at V and 1 base at J, with 11 bases between. CDR1 is SGHRS and CDR2 is YFSETQ in the germline V gene. The CDR3 length is 14 residues. Sequenced input: PBMCs. The chain carries TRBV5-1 and TRBJ2-2; a possible D gene is TRBD1 (6 bases). The TCR originated in a man aged 50 to 59 in good health and CMV-seronegative. CDR3 loop: CASQETGNTGELFF. CDR3 sequence (DNA): TGCGCCAGCCAGGAGACAGGGAACACCGGGGAGCTGTTTTTT.